This T cell receptor (beta chain) came from a study of T cell clonality in common variable immunodeficiency (dated by TCRdb to between 2015 and 2016). The paper's findings and limits, for the study overall: CVID subjects shared fewer TCRbeta clones with each other than healthy controls did (p < 0.0001). Correlations of repertoire features with clinical complications were constrained by heterogeneity among patients within the CVID cohort. Increased TCRbeta clonality was found in CVID subjects compared with healthy controls (t-test p = 0.018), with the increase being most characteristic of about a third of subjects. According to the authors, finding the cause of the higher clonality in CVID would require sequencing the repertoires of T cell subpopulations. CVID TCRbeta sequences reportedly showed fewer deletions and N-nucleotide insertions and lacked highly modified clones with 13 or more V deletions. Although equal DNA input was used, an average of roughly 80,000 unique sequences per sample was obtained for controls, compared with around 32,000 for CVID samples.

This clone was detected only a few times. The specificity of this receptor is unknown. The read ends 3 residues shy of where the CDR3 ends; the end is completed using the germline J gene. Standard criteria were used to diagnose CVID, namely serum IgG, IgA and/or IgM reduced below the normal range together with specific antibody deficiency. The CVID group comprised some 44 subjects, 15 or so female and approximately 30 male, aged roughly 8 to 65 years with a mean age of roughly 40. Both CVID patients and healthy controls were predominantly of Caucasian heritage. Replacement immunoglobulin therapy had been administered to all CVID subjects for at least one year at the time of study participation. No CVID subject was ill or taking immunomodulatory or immunosuppressive medication when blood was collected. From each donor, about 5 to 8.5 ml of heparinized peripheral whole blood was collected. Genomic DNA from adults with common variable immune deficiency (CVID) and from healthy adult controls was used to sequence TCRbeta CDR3 repertoires. Diluted blood was density-centrifuged over Hypaque 1077 or Ficoll-Paque to isolate peripheral blood mononuclear cells. Genomic DNA was extracted from unsorted mononuclear cells by Qiagen column purification or by a centrifugation-based method.

For sequencing input, CVID and control samples contributed equivalent amounts of genomic DNA. For every sample, a 60 bp segment covering the rearranged TCRbeta CDR3 region was amplified and then sequenced. TCRbeta amplification used the immunoSEQ assay, a bias-corrected multiplex PCR with high-throughput sequencing. On the authors' methods: Every unique nucleotide sequence counted as a clone and was annotated with V, D and J genes, copy number and frequency. Sequences were labeled productive if in frame, and non-productive if out of frame or containing stop codons. As previously described, Shannon's entropy was used to calculate clonality. The predicted amino acid sequences of productive clones were used to derive mean CDR3 Kyte-Doolittle hydropathy. Scaled V gene usage was hierarchically clustered using Manhattan distance and complete linkage with the R hclust function. Clone sharing by CDR3 amino acid sequence was assessed by resampling 12 repertoires per group over 100 rounds. The repertoires were searched for some 70 published EBV-specific TCRbeta sequences and almost 250 published CMV-specific TCRbeta sequences. After a couple of CVID samples that produced fewer than 10,000 sequences were dropped from the analysis, a few dozen CVID repertoires remained. Drawn from immuneACCESS, this table holds only the in-frame rearrangements with V and J called that TCRdb kept. Clones are partly lost; checked studies trace under half to an unresolved V gene and leave the rest unexplained. D and trimming come from the DNA, and the V and J calls and clone size come from that table. This sample was tabulated with thousands of clones, among which there are no singletons. The ten largest clones add up to approximately 5.4% of the sample.

For CDR1 and CDR2, the germline V gene lists KGHSH and LQKENI. There are 13 amino acids in the CDR3, from cysteine to phenylalanine inclusive. The DNA has 30 bases, all within the CDR3, and is read from base 1. Cut back by 2 bases and 7 bases, the V and J ends lie 11 bases apart. Material: peripheral blood mononuclear cells. The sequence links TRBV18 to TRBJ1-2, with the D gene not clear enough to name. The TCR comes from a human donor with common variable immunodeficiency. CDR3 loop: CASSPTDISGYTF. The part of the CDR3 DNA that was read is TGTGCCAGCTCACCAACAGACATTTCTGGC.